The 13 T cell receptor beta chains below come from one sample, sequenced in a study of T cell repertoires in cytomegalovirus infection. A single record per CDR3 protein comes from TCRdb applying MiXCR to the reads. The table lists 150,000 to 200,000 distinct CDR3 sequences, roughly 27% of them singletons. Sequencing used PBMCs. The source of these receptors is a human donor in good health (CMV status not recorded). Some clones in this sample may be carry-over from other donors' samples.

This clonotype was observed at least ten times. The genes are TRBV7-2 and TRBJ2-2; a weak D match, TRBD1 (6 bases). CDR3 length: 14 amino acids. Trimming stripped 5 bases from V and 4 bases from J, with 11 bases between. CDR1 is SGHTA, CDR2 FQGNSA, per germline. This chain's CDR3 is CASSPWGRTGELFF. CDR3 DNA: TGTGCCAGCAGCCCTTGGGGGCGCACCGGGGAGCTGTTTTTT.

Many counts were recorded for this clonotype. The gene calls are TRBV7-2 and TRBJ2-3; D is unclear. The CDR3 spans 13 residues. The germline V gene encodes CDR1 SGHTA and CDR2 FQGNSA. V was shortened by 1 base and J by 5 bases, with 7 bases between the two germline ends. CDR3 residues: CASSLGPEDTQYF. The DNA of the CDR3 is TGTGCCAGCAGCTTAGGGCCCGAAGATACGCAGTATTTT.

The chain is built from TRBV7-9 and TRBJ2-7; TRBD1 agrees at 9 bases. The CDR3 sequence is 15 residues long. CDR1 and CDR2 from the germline V gene are SEHNR and FQNEAQ (reference sequence). Trimming removed 4 bases from V and 0 bases from J; junction bases left unmatched: 4. CDR3 sequence reads: CASSSPGQGSYEQYF. The CDR3 DNA follows: TGTGCCAGCAGCTCGCCGGGACAGGGCTCCTACGAGCAGTACTTC.

This clonotype was counted ten times or more. This rearrangement joins TRBV24-1 to TRBJ2-1; D may be TRBD1 or TRBD2 (5 bases each). Germline V gene lookup returns CDR1 KGHDR and CDR2 SFDVKD. Trimming shortened V by 3 bases and J by 7 bases, and 18 bases separated the two germline ends. The CDR3 runs 16 residues. DNA of the CDR3: TGTGCCACCAGTGATCCCCGCCCCGGGACGGGAAATGAGCAGTTCTTC. Amino acids: CATSDPRPGTGNEQFF.

This clonotype showed up just once. This sequence joins TRBV29-1 and TRBJ2-1; 8 nucleotides align to TRBD1. Germline V gene sequence: CDR1 SQVTM, CDR2 ANQGSEA. The CDR3 is made up of 15 amino acids. With V trimmed by 7 bases and J by 0 bases, 8 bases remained unmatched. The CDR3 bases are TGCAGCGCCGGGCAAACAGGGGGCTCCTACAATGAGCAGTTCTTC. Amino acids: CSAGQTGGSYNEQFF.

The V and J genes are TRBV7-2 and TRBJ2-7; 8 bases match TRBD1. Trimming at V came to 1 base and at J to 5 bases, leaving 4 bases not matched to a gene. The CDR3 runs 14 residues. CDR1 and CDR2 (germline): SGHTA, FQGNSA. This chain's CDR3 is CASSLEGQVDEQYF. The CDR3 DNA reads as TGTGCCAGCAGCTTAGAGGGACAGGTAGACGAGCAGTACTTC.

This clonotype was found many times. The chain recombines TRBV7-2 with TRBJ2-1; a possible D gene is TRBD2 (5 bases). V gave up 5 bases and J gave up 4 bases, with 15 bases separating them. The CDR3 has 15 amino acids. Germline V gene data show CDR1 as SGHTA and CDR2 as FQGNSA. CDR3 DNA sequence: TGTGCCAGCAGCCAAGACTCGGGGAAATACAATGAGCAGTTCTTC. Translated: CASSQDSGKYNEQFF.

This clonotype was found many times. The CDR3 sequence: CSGTRNTGELFF. The CDR3 region has the DNA TGCAGCGGGACCAGGAACACCGGGGAGCTGTTTTTT. The rearrangement joins TRBV29-1 to TRBJ2-2; D not resolved. Trimming removed 7 bases at V and 1 base at J, with 7 bases between. From germline, CDR1 is SQVTM and CDR2 ANQGSEA. CDR3 size: 12 residues.

In its sample, this clonotype was seen a few times. The genes are TRBV7-2 and TRBJ2-3; 7 bases match TRBD2. From germline, CDR1 is SGHTA and CDR2 FQGNSA. This CDR3 region has 15 residues. The V and J ends lost 4 bases and 1 base, in that order; junction bases with no gene match: 5. Written as DNA, the CDR3 is TGTGCCAGCAGCTCTTCTAGCGGAGGCACAGATACGCAGTATTTT. Residues: CASSSSSGGTDTQYF.

This chain joins TRBV7-2 and TRBJ1-1; D uncertain. The CDR3 is made up of 11 amino acids. Germline V gene data show CDR1 as SGHTA and CDR2 as FQGNSA. Trimming took 3 bases from V and 6 from J, leaving 5 bases between them. As DNA, the CDR3 is TGTGCCAGCAGCTTTGGCTCTGAAGCTTTCTTT. Translated: CASSFGSEAFF. Full variable domain (outside the CDR3, taken from reference TRBV7-2 and TRBJ1-1): GAGVSQSPSNKVTEKGKDVELRCDPISGHTALYWYRQSLGQGLEFLIYFQGNSAPDKSGLPSDRFSAERTGGSVSTLTIQRTQQEDSAVYLCASSFGSEAFFGQGTRLTVV.

This CDR3 is CASSKRGETQYF. CDR3 DNA: TGTGCCAGCAGCAAGCGTGGGGAGACCCAGTACTTC. The chain is built from TRBV11-3 and TRBJ2-5; D is ambiguous. The CDR3 length is 12 residues. Per germline, CDR1 SGHNT and CDR2 YENEEA. V was clipped by 5 bases and J by 5 bases, with 9 bases between them.

Turning to this clonotype: This may stem from a read error, because a much larger clone lies one nucleotide away. The genes are TRBV7-2 and TRBJ2-7, with a weak D call TRBD2 (5 bases). Germline CDR1 and CDR2: SGHTA and FQGNSA. This CDR3 is 15 amino acids long. V lost 4 bases to trimming and J lost 6 bases, with 19 bases between them. The CDR3 region is CASSSWTWGASEQYF. Here the CDR3 DNA reads TGTGCCAGCAGCTCGTGGACGTGGGGAGCCAGCGAGCAGTACTTC.

This clonotype turned up a few times. V and J are TRBV11-3 and TRBJ2-6, with 8 nucleotides matching TRBD2. CDR1 is SGHNT and CDR2 is YENEEA in the germline V gene. Trimming removed 5 bases from V and 1 base from J; junction bases left unmatched: 1. The CDR3 loop spans 15 amino acids. The CDR3 region is CASSRGGSGANVLTF. The CDR3 DNA follows: TGTGCCAGCAGCCGGGGGGGATCTGGGGCCAACGTCCTGACTTTC.